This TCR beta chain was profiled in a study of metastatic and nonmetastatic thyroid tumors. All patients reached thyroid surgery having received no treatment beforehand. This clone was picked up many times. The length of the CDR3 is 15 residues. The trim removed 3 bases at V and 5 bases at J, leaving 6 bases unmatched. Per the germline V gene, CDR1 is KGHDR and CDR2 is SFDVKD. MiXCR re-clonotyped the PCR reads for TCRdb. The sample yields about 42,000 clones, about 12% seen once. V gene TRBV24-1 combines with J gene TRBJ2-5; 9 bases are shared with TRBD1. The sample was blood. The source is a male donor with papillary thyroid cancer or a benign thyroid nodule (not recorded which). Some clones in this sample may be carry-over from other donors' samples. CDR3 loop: CATSDAQGAGETQYF. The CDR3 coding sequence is TGTGCCACCAGTGATGCACAGGGGGCAGGGGAGACCCAGTACTTC.